These 2 T cell receptor beta chains share one sample of origin, sequenced in a study of blood T cell repertoires in COVID-19 (dated by TCRdb to 2018 to 2021). The library came from the immunoSEQ multiplex PCR assay. TCRdb stores this immuneACCESS table with in-frame sequences only. Part of the clones is absent; in the studies checked, under half of the shortfall reflects unresolved V genes, and no reason is known for the rest. For this sample the table gives some 76,000 clones, of which roughly 80% were detected only once. 8.5% to 14% of the sample is held by the ten biggest clonotypes. Input material: peripheral blood. These receptors were obtained from a man aged 45-60 years with acute or convalescent COVID-19.

Only one count was recorded for this clone. The DNA of the CDR3 is TGTGCCAGCAGCCCCTTGGGACAGGGGATTGGTGGAAACACCATATATTTT. This sequence encodes CASSPLGQGIGGNTIYF. J is TRBJ1-3 and V is TRBV9, with TRBD1 matching 10 bases. CDR1 is SGDLS, CDR2 YYNGEE, per germline. This CDR3 is 17 amino acids long. After removal of 4 bases from V and 3 bases from J, the junction contained 10 bases not matched to a gene.

The chain employs TRBV27 and TRBJ1-1, with D maybe TRBD1 (6 bases). CDR1 and CDR2 (germline): MNHEY, SMNVEV (reference sequence). Trimming removed 5 bases from V and 5 bases from J, with 15 bases in between. The CDR3 has 14 residues. The CDR3 region is CASSPVRGMTEAFF. Written as DNA, the CDR3 is TGTGCCAGCAGTCCGGTAAGGGGGATGACTGAAGCTTTCTTT.